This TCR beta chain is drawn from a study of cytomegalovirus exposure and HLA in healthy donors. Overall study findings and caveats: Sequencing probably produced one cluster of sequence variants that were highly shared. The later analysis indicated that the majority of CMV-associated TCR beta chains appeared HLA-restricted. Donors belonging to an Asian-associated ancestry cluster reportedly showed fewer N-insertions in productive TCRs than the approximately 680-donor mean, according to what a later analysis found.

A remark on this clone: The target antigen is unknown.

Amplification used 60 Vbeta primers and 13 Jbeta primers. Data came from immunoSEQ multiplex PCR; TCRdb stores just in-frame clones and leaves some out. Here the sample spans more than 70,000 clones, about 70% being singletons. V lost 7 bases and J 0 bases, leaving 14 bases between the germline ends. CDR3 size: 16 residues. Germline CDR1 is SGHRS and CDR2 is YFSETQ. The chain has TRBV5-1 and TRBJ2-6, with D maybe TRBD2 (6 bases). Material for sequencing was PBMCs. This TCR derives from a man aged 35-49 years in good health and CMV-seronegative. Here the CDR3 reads CASFAGYSSGANVLTF. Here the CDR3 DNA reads TGCGCCAGCTTTGCGGGGTACTCCTCTGGGGCCAACGTCCTGACTTTC.